This T cell receptor (beta chain) stems from a study of T cells expressing NK-cell markers. Production of TCR beta cDNA relied on 5'RACE template switching with UMIs. Using the 5' RACE reads, TCRdb records one entry per CDR3 protein without DNA. The sample has about 380,000 distinct CDR3 sequences; the top ten hold around 4.9%. In regard to this clonotype: Antigen specificity is unknown.

Regarding the study as a whole: Dominant NKG2C+ clonotype frequencies of roughly 1.0-7.0% of CD8+ T cells were measured in a handful of donors.

This TCR was recovered from a man aged 18 to 69 in good health. Material for sequencing was blood T cells: a sorted CD56 or NKG2C T cell subset, CD4+ or CD8+ T cells, or bulk PBMC T cells (not recorded which).

This chain's CDR3 is CSAASGTSGGAQQFF. The genes are TRBV20-1 and TRBJ2-1; checking the TCRdb D call of TRBD2 is not possible without DNA. The germline CDR1 and CDR2 sequences are DFQATT and SNEGSKA (reference sequence). The CDR3 has 15 residues.